A single sample gave rise to the 20 T cell receptor beta chains below, sequenced in a study of blood T cells in healthy people across ages. Alongside a J-beta primer mix, a sample-barcoded 5' primer served in a second PCR lasting 7 to 11 cycles. One entry per CDR3 protein results from TCRdb running MiXCR on the 5' RACE reads. Of around 1,800,000 distinct CDR3 sequences in the sample, 35% to 50% were seen once. The sample taken for sequencing was blood. Receptor source: a human donor in good health.

In nucleotides, the CDR3 is TGCAGTGCTAGAAAAGGACGTGTCTATGAGCAGTTCTTC. Residues: CSARKGRVYEQFF. The gene calls are TRBV20-1 and TRBJ2-1; no firm D call. Germline V gene data show CDR1 as DFQATT and CDR2 as SNEGSKA (reference sequence). The CDR3 spans 13 residues. Deletions cut 2 bases from V and 8 bases from J, with 13 bases between.

The table lists this clonotype with many counts. V gene TRBV13 combines with J gene TRBJ2-3; D tentatively reads TRBD1 or TRBD2 (5 bases each). Germline assignment: CDR1 PRHDT and CDR2 FYEKMQ (reference sequence). The CDR3 is 16 amino acids. V was clipped by 2 bases and J by 0 bases, with 12 bases between them. This CDR3 is CASSLMGTGSTDTQYF. The CDR3 nucleotides are TGTGCCAGCAGCTTAATGGGGACGGGAAGCACAGATACGCAGTATTTT.

This clonotype occurred a few times. The rearrangement links TRBV20-1 to TRBJ2-3, with 9 bases lining up with TRBD2. The V and J ends lost 2 bases and 8 bases, in that order; junction bases with no gene match: 8. The germline gives CDR1 DFQATT, CDR2 SNEGSKA (reference sequence). The CDR3 runs to 14 residues. CDR3 in amino acids: CSARRGGVSGTQYF. CDR3 nucleotide sequence: TGCAGTGCTAGACGCGGGGGGGTTTCTGGTACGCAGTATTTT.

The V and J genes are TRBV7-8 and TRBJ1-5; 9 positions agree with TRBD1. The CDR3 length is 16 residues. V shed 3 bases, J shed 4 bases, and the junction held 7 bases outside the gene matches. Germline CDR1 SGHVS, CDR2 FQNEAQ. The CDR3 sequence: CASSLGQGLKNQPQHF. CDR3 in DNA: TGTGCCAGCAGCTTGGGACAGGGACTAAAAAATCAGCCCCAGCATTTT.

The V and J genes are TRBV20-1 and TRBJ2-1; D gene ambiguous. Germline V gene sequence: CDR1 DFQATT, CDR2 SNEGSKA (reference sequence). The CDR3 contains 12 residues. V shed 0 bases and J shed 7 bases, with 7 bases lying between them. Here the CDR3 DNA reads TGCAGTGCTAGAGATCCCAGAAATGAGCAGTTCTTC. Its translation is CSARDPRNEQFF.

This clonotype was observed a few times. One junction end does not reproduce the germline sequence, and a read error may be involved. The chain combines TRBV4-2 with TRBJ1-2; D gene ambiguous. Germline CDR1 LGHNA, CDR2 YNFKEQ. The CDR3 spans 16 residues. DNA of the CDR3: TGTGCCGGCAGCCCCCCCTTGGTCATAGCTAACTATGGCTACACCTTC. Protein: CAGSPPLVIANYGYTF.

In DNA form, the CDR3 reads TGTGCCAGCAGTTTGCCTATGAGGGCGGGCATTCAAGAGACCCAGTACTTC. This encodes CASSLPMRAGIQETQYF. V is TRBV7-2 and J is TRBJ2-5; D may be TRBD2 (5 bases). CDR1 is SGHTA, CDR2 FQGNSA, per germline. Trimming cost V 6 bases and J 2 bases, with 22 bases left between them. This CDR3 has 17 residues. Together with reference TRBV7-2 and TRBJ2-5, the CDR3 gives the full variable domain: GAGVSQSPSNKVTEKGKDVELRCDPISGHTALYWYRQSLGQGLEFLIYFQGNSAPDKSGLPSDRFSAERTGGSVSTLTIQRTQQEDSAVYLCASSLPMRAGIQETQYFGPGTRLLVL.

The chain couples TRBV12-3 or TRBV12-4 to TRBJ2-5; TRBD1 agrees at 9 bases. The assigned J gene may be wrong: the sequence end matches TRBJ2-7 better. CDR3 length equals 12 residues. The CDR3 nucleotides read TGTGCCAGCGCGGGACAGGGCCCCGAGCAGTACTTC. Residues: CASAGQGPEQYF.

The chain employs TRBV14 and TRBJ1-4, with D unresolved. Between the trimmed V and J ends, which lost 1 base and 4 bases, there was a span of 7 bases. The CDR3 length is 14 residues. The germline CDR1 and CDR2 sequences are SGHDN and FVKESK. The CDR3 sequence is CASSQVRINEKLFF. The CDR3 DNA reads TGTGCCAGCAGCCAAGTCAGGATTAATGAAAAACTGTTTTTT.

The V gene is TRBV20-1, the J gene TRBJ2-1, with 10 nucleotides matching TRBD1. Losses at the gene ends were 5 bases for V and 6 bases for J; bases not matched to a gene: 10. Germline V gives CDR1 DFQATT, CDR2 SNEGSKA (reference sequence). This CDR3 contains 15 residues. As DNA, the CDR3 is TGCAGTGCTCTCCCCGGGACAGGGGCCCTCAATGAGCAGTTCTTC. As protein: CSALPGTGALNEQFF.

This clonotype has more than one count but fewer than ten. The V and J genes are TRBV20-1 and TRBJ1-4, with TRBD1 as a possible D gene (6 bases). Deletions cut 6 bases from V and 1 base from J, with 12 bases between. Germline-derived CDR1 and CDR2 are DFQATT and SNEGSKA (reference sequence). The CDR3 has 14 residues. The CDR3 DNA reads as TGCAGTGCCACCAGGACAGAAACTAATGAAAAACTGTTTTTT. This sequence encodes CSATRTETNEKLFF.

This rearrangement joins TRBV20-1 to TRBJ1-5; possibly TRBD1 for D (5 bases). Germline V gene data show CDR1 as DFQATT and CDR2 as SNEGSKA (reference sequence). Trimming took 3 bases from V and 2 from J, leaving 11 bases between them. The CDR3 is made up of 14 amino acids. The CDR3 nucleotides read TGCAGTGCTAGTTCCAGGGTCGGCAATCAGCCCCAGCATTTT. This sequence encodes CSASSRVGNQPQHF.

Of note for this clonotype: The junction departs from germline at one end; a sequencing error may be responsible. The chain carries TRBV29-1 and TRBJ1-2; 8 bases match TRBD1. The length of the CDR3 is 14 residues. Per germline, CDR1 SQVTM and CDR2 ANQGSEA. In nucleotides, the CDR3 is TGCAGCGTTGAAGGGACAGGGAGGATCTATGACTACACCTTC. Protein product: CSVEGTGRIYDYTF.

The genes are TRBV24-1 and TRBJ1-5; D call uncertain. The CDR3 is 15 amino acids. V lost 4 bases and J 1 base, leaving 10 bases between the germline ends. Germline V gives CDR1 KGHDR, CDR2 SFDVKD. Written as DNA, the CDR3 is TGTGCCACCAGTGACCCCACAGCAAGCAATCAGCCCCAGCATTTT. Its translation: CATSDPTASNQPQHF.

To note about this clonotype: One end of the junction does not line up with germline, which may come from a read error. The rearrangement uses TRBV7-2 and TRBJ2-1, with unresolved D. Germline-derived CDR1 and CDR2 are SGHTA and FQGNSA. CDR3 length: 11 amino acids. The CDR3 nucleotides read TGTGCCGGCAGAAAGAAGGGTGAGCAGTTCTTC. This sequence encodes CAGRKKGEQFF.

This clonotype turned up a few times. The chain recombines TRBV7-3 with TRBJ1-4; no clear D gene. CDR1 is SGHTA and CDR2 is FQGTGA in the germline V gene. The CDR3 runs 14 residues. The ends were cut back, 5 bases at V and 6 bases at J, with 13 bases in the middle. CDR3 sequence reads: CASSPPGVDEKLFF. In DNA form, the CDR3 reads TGTGCCAGCAGCCCCCCTGGAGTGGATGAAAAACTGTTTTTT.

There are a few counts of this clonotype. This chain uses TRBV7-8 with TRBJ2-5, with D perhaps TRBD2 (6 bases). The CDR3 has 15 residues. V lost 2 bases and J 2 bases, leaving 12 bases between the germline ends. Germline V CDR1 and CDR2: SGHVS, FQNEAQ. CDR3 sequence reads: CASSLPGDKQETQYF. The CDR3 DNA reads TGTGCCAGCAGCTTACCGGGAGACAAACAAGAGACCCAGTACTTC.

This clonotype came up a few times. The V and J genes are TRBV9 and TRBJ2-3; 7 positions match TRBD1. The germline V gene has CDR1 SGDLS and CDR2 YYNGEE. The V gene end was trimmed by 0 bases and the J gene end by 4 bases; junction bases not matched to a gene: 2. The CDR3 spans 14 residues. CDR3 sequence (DNA): TGTGCCAGCAGCGTAGCTACAGGGGCAGATACGCAGTATTTT. This encodes CASSVATGADTQYF.

This clonotype occurred a few times. The V and J genes are TRBV29-1 and TRBJ2-7; 7 nucleotides agree with TRBD1. Unmatched junction bases numbered 5, after V lost 6 bases and J lost 0 bases. The germline gives CDR1 SQVTM, CDR2 ANQGSEA. The CDR3 runs to 13 residues. In DNA form, the CDR3 reads TGCAGCGTCGCTACAGGGGACTCCTACGAGCAGTACTTC. This gives the protein CSVATGDSYEQYF.

This clonotype appeared a single time. V gene TRBV14 combines with J gene TRBJ2-1, with D unclear. The germline CDR1 and CDR2 sequences are SGHDN and FVKESK. The ends were cut back, 0 bases at V and 5 bases at J, with 5 bases in the middle. The CDR3 is made up of 13 amino acids. Here the CDR3 reads CASSQEDHNEQFF. Written as DNA, the CDR3 is TGTGCCAGCAGCCAAGAAGACCACAATGAGCAGTTCTTC. The full variable domain, rest sourced from reference TRBV14 and TRBJ2-1, is EAGVTQFPSHSVIEKGQTVTLRCDPISGHDNLYWYRRVMGKEIKFLLHFVKESKQDESGMPNNRFLAERTGGTYSTLKVQPAELEDSGVYFCASSQEDHNEQFFGPGTRLTVL.